A single sample gave rise to the 15 T cell receptor beta chains below, sequenced in a study of T cell clonotyping in hematopoietic cell transplantation. Data came from immunoSEQ multiplex PCR; TCRdb stores just in-frame clones and leaves some out. The top ten clones hold around 9.9% of a sample with some 11,000 clones, under 50% of them seen once. The sample was peripheral blood mononuclear cells. These receptors came from a man in his forties or fifties in good health. Some clones in this sample may be carry-over from other donors' samples.

The V gene is TRBV6-6, the J gene TRBJ1-5; 8 bases match TRBD1. The germline V gene has CDR1 MNHNY and CDR2 SVGAGI (reference sequence). This CDR3 has 13 residues. Germline trimming cut 7 bases from V and 6 bases from J; bases unmatched to any gene: 5. The CDR3 DNA reads TGTGCCAGCACTTTAACAGGGGGTCAGCCCCAGCATTTT. It yields the protein CASTLTGGQPQHF.

The chain joins TRBV7-2 to TRBJ2-7; 7 nucleotides line up with TRBD2. The germline V gene has CDR1 SGHTA and CDR2 FQGNSA. The CDR3 covers 13 residues. After removal of 6 bases from V and 3 bases from J, the junction contained 5 bases not matched to a gene. CDR3 sequence: CASSYSGDYEQYF. DNA for the CDR3: TGTGCCAGCAGTTACAGCGGGGACTACGAGCAGTACTTC.

The CDR3 nucleotides are TGCGCCAGCAGCCAAGATAAGGGACAGGGGTACTCACCCCTCCACTTT. Protein: CASSQDKGQGYSPLHF. This chain connects TRBV4-3 to TRBJ1-6; 10 bases agree with TRBD1. The CDR3 contains 16 residues. V was pared by 0 bases and J by 10 bases, with 6 bases of the junction left unmatched. Per the germline V gene, CDR1 is LGHNA and CDR2 is YSLEER.

This clone occurred a few times. The chain has TRBV6-5 and TRBJ1-2; D not resolved. The CDR3 covers 13 residues. V lost 0 bases, J lost 3 bases, and 5 bases lay in between. Germline CDR1 reads MNHEY; CDR2 reads SVGAGI. CDR3 in DNA: TGTGCCAGCAGTTACTCAAGAGACTATGGCTACACCTTC. Protein product: CASSYSRDYGYTF.

The J gene is TRBJ2-5, the V gene TRBV30, with D perhaps TRBD1 (5 bases). Germline CDR1 is GTSNPN and CDR2 is SVGIG (reference sequence). Trimming removed 0 bases from V and 2 bases from J, with 7 bases in between. The CDR3 contains 13 residues. CDR3 protein: CAWSVQVQETQYF. The CDR3 nucleotides read TGTGCCTGGAGTGTACAGGTTCAAGAGACCCAGTACTTC.

This clone was detected once. The V call is TRBV29-1, the J call TRBJ2-3; weak D call: TRBD1 (6 bases). Between the trimmed V and J ends, which lost 7 bases and 0 bases, there was a span of 11 bases. The CDR3 runs 13 residues. The germline gives CDR1 SQVTM, CDR2 ANQGSEA. The CDR3 region is CSGDTASTDTQYF. The CDR3 DNA reads TGCAGCGGGGACACGGCGAGCACAGATACGCAGTATTTT.

This chain links TRBV10-3 with TRBJ1-2; 7 bases map to TRBD1. CDR3 length equals 14 residues. Germline V gives CDR1 ENHRY, CDR2 SYGVKD. With 5 bases clipped from V and 7 bases from J, the junction kept 10 bases outside the gene matches. The CDR3 DNA reads TGTGCCATCAGTCAACTCGACAGGGTAGGTGGCTACACCTTC. This sequence encodes CAISQLDRVGGYTF.

CDR3 nucleotides: TGTGCCAGTACTAGGGGCGTTGAAGCTTTCTTT. This codes for CASTRGVEAFF. This chain joins TRBV19 and TRBJ1-1, with a possible D match to TRBD1 (5 bases). V was clipped by 7 bases and J by 7 bases, with 10 bases between them. This CDR3 is built from 11 residues. Germline assignment: CDR1 LNHDA and CDR2 SQIVND (reference sequence).

This chain uses TRBV14 with TRBJ2-1; TRBD2 matches 11 bases. CDR3 length: 16 amino acids. Germline V CDR1 and CDR2: SGHDN, FVKESK. Losses at the gene ends were 0 bases for V and 8 bases for J; bases not matched to a gene: 6. The CDR3 loop reads CASSQDLLAGVDEQFF. As DNA, the CDR3 is TGTGCCAGCAGCCAAGACCTACTAGCGGGAGTAGATGAGCAGTTCTTC.

The chain is built from TRBV7-2 and TRBJ1-1; D is undetermined. The V and J ends lost 5 bases and 0 bases respectively, with 13 bases between them. The CDR3 is 15 residues long. Germline loops: CDR1 SGHTA, CDR2 FQGNSA. The CDR3 DNA is TGTGCCAGCAGCCCCACCGCCACCATGAACACTGAAGCTTTCTTT. The encoded protein is CASSPTATMNTEAFF.

The CDR3 DNA reads TGTGCCTCGGCCCCGGGGCCCTCCCACACCGGGGAGCTGTTTTTT. Translation: CASAPGPSHTGELFF. The chain couples TRBV9 to TRBJ2-2, with D possibly called TRBD1 or TRBD2 (5 bases each). This CDR3 contains 15 residues. Germline V lookup: CDR1 SGDLS, CDR2 YYNGEE. The V end was cut by 10 bases, the J end by 3 bases, with 19 bases between.

J is TRBJ2-7 and V is TRBV19; 8 nucleotides match TRBD1. This CDR3 is built from 14 residues. Germline V gene data show CDR1 as LNHDA and CDR2 as SQIVND (reference sequence). Trimming cost V 8 bases and J 3 bases; bases outside gene matches: 9. The CDR3 is CASSRTGTGYEQYF. CDR3 bases: TGTGCCAGTTCCCGGACCGGGACAGGCTACGAGCAGTACTTC.

This rearrangement joins TRBV27 to TRBJ1-5; the match to TRBD1 covers 8 bases. This CDR3 region has 14 residues. CDR1 and CDR2 from the germline V gene are MNHEY and SMNVEV (reference sequence). The J segment lost 5 bases and the V segment lost 7 bases, leaving 7 bases of the junction unmatched. The CDR3 nucleotides are TGTGCCAGCAACGGACAGGGACCTCATCAGCCCCAGCATTTT. The encoded protein is CASNGQGPHQPQHF.

The chain links TRBV28 to TRBJ1-2, with a weak D call TRBD1 (6 bases). V was clipped by 1 base and J by 4 bases, with 13 bases between them. The CDR3 totals 15 residues. Germline V gene data show CDR1 as MDHEN and CDR2 as SYDVKM. The CDR3 nucleotides are TGTGCCAGCAGTTTATTAGGACAGAACTCCTATGGCTACACCTTC. This sequence encodes CASSLLGQNSYGYTF.

This clone has just a few counts. CDR3 bases: TGTGCCAGCAGCTTAGCGGGGCTAGCGGGGATCCAAGAGACCCAGTACTTC. As protein: CASSLAGLAGIQETQYF. The chain carries TRBV7-8 and TRBJ2-5; 9 bases align to TRBD2. The trim removed 0 bases at V and 1 base at J, leaving 6 bases unmatched. Germline V gives CDR1 SGHVS, CDR2 FQNEAQ. The CDR3 spans 17 residues.